A single T cell receptor beta chain is shown here with its context. Sequencing was performed with immunoSEQ multiplex PCR; in TCRdb, only in-frame clones are kept and a portion is missing. The sample holds 55,000 to 65,000 clones, roughly 82% seen once. The germline CDR1 and CDR2 sequences are SEHNR and FQNEAQ (reference sequence). This CDR3 contains 14 residues. V dropped 0 bases and J dropped 3 bases, with 7 bases sitting between them. The data stem from a study of blood T cell repertoires in COVID-19. About the study: PBMCs, B-cell-depleted T cells, or T cells provided the cDNA or gDNA that made up the material.

Sequenced sample: peripheral blood. The chain has TRBV7-9 and TRBJ2-3; D might be TRBD2 (6 bases). The TCR sequence derives from a woman aged 60 to 75 with acute or convalescent COVID-19. DNA of the CDR3: TGTGCCAGCAGCTTAGCGGGGGGAACAGATACGCAGTATTTT. Its translation is CASSLAGGTDTQYF.